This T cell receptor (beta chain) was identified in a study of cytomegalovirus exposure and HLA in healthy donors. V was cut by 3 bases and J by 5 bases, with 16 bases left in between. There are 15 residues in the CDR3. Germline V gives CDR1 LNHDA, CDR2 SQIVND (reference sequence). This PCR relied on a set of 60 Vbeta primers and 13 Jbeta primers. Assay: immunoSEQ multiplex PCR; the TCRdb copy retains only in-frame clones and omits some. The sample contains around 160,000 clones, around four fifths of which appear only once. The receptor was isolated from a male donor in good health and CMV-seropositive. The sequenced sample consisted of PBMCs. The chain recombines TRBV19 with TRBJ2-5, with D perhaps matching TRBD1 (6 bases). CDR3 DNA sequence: TGTGCCAGTAGTATTTCCGGGACACAGAGGGAGACCCAGTACTTC. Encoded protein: CASSISGTQRETQYF.